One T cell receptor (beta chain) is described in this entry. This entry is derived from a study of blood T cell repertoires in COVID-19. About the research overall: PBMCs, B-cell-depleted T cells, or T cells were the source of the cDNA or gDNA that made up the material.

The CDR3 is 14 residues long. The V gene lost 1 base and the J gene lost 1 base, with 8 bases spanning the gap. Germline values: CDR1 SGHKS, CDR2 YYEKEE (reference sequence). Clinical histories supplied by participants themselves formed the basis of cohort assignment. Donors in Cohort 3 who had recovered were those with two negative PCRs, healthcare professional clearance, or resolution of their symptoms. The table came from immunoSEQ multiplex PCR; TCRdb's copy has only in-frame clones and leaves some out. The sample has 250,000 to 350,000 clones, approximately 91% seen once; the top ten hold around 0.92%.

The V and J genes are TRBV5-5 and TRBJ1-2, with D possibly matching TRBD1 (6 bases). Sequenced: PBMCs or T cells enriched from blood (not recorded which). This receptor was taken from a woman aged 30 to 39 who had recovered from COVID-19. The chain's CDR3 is CASSLTGLNYGYTF. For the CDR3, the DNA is TGTGCCAGCAGCTTGACAGGGCTTAACTATGGCTACACCTTC.